This T cell receptor beta chain is drawn from a study of blood T cell repertoires in COVID-19. Study overall: PBMCs, B-cell-depleted T cells, or T cells provided the cDNA or gDNA that made up the material.

Original data processing: Counts of nucleated cells, estimated from reference gene primer amplification, were obtained. Repertoires were generated with immunoSEQ multiplex PCR, while TCRdb's copy carries only in-frame clones and drops some. V and J calls and clone size are those listed in that table; D and trimming were worked out from the DNA. The data contain roughly 180,000 clones, around 85% of them seen just once; the ten biggest clones take up 20% to 25%. The CDR3 totals 17 residues. The germline V gene encodes CDR1 SGHNT and CDR2 YYREEE (reference sequence). With 2 bases clipped from V and 3 bases from J, the junction kept 8 bases outside the gene matches.

The chain combines TRBV5-4 with TRBJ2-2; 9 bases map to TRBD1. Input material: peripheral blood. The sequence came from an older man with active or convalescent COVID-19. As DNA, the CDR3 is TGTGCCAGCAGCTTCGGCTACAGGGGGCGCGACACCGGGGAGCTGTTTTTT. This codes for CASSFGYRGRDTGELFF.